One sample yielded the 18 T cell receptor beta chains listed below, sequenced in a study of T cells in Graves' hyperthyroidism and ophthalmopathy. The CDR3 regions of TCR beta were amplified from RNA transcripts. The HTBI primer set drove a first-round RT-PCR of the TCR CDR3. TCRdb re-called the multiplex PCR reads through MiXCR, storing one row per CDR3 protein. The sample shows 450,000 to 650,000 distinct CDR3 sequences, roughly a sixth of them seen only once. The specimen sequenced was blood. Receptors originate from a woman aged 18-29 years with Graves' ophthalmopathy.

This clonotype appeared many times. This chain connects TRBV27 to TRBJ1-5; D is ambiguous. V was pared by 3 bases and J by 4 bases, with 4 bases between. The CDR3 totals 12 residues. Germline CDR1 is MNHEY and CDR2 is SMNVEV (reference sequence). The CDR3 coding sequence is TGTGCCAGCAGTTTCCATAATCAGCCCCAGCATTTT. This translates into CASSFHNQPQHF.

V usage is TRBV15 and J usage is TRBJ1-2, with TRBD1 matching 10 bases. Germline lookup yields CDR1 LNHNV and CDR2 YYDKDF (reference sequence). J lost 0 bases, V lost 8 bases, and 3 bases had no gene match. The CDR3 covers 14 residues. CDR3 loop: CATGTGETNYGYTF. The CDR3 nucleotides read TGTGCCACCGGGACAGGGGAGACTAACTATGGCTACACCTTC.

This chain uses TRBV12-3 or TRBV12-4 with TRBJ2-1, with TRBD1 matching 10 bases. The CDR3 extends over 15 amino acids. J lost 9 bases, V lost 5 bases, and 10 bases had no gene match. In DNA form, the CDR3 reads TGTGCCAGCAGTGGAGGACAGGGGGGATTCGGTGAGCAGTTCTTC. It yields the protein CASSGGQGGFGEQFF.

This clonotype has just a few counts. The chain recombines TRBV15 with TRBJ2-5; D perhaps matches TRBD2 (6 bases). Trimming took off 0 bases at V and 0 bases at J, with 20 bases between the two ends. In germline, CDR1 is LNHNV, CDR2 YYDKDF (reference sequence). This CDR3 comprises 19 residues. The CDR3 loop is CATSRDLAGTTLYQETQYF. The CDR3 coding sequence is TGTGCCACCAGCAGAGATTTGGCGGGGACGACACTGTACCAAGAGACCCAGTACTTC.

This clonotype was found many times. The chain joins TRBV28 to TRBJ1-1, with 9 positions matching TRBD1. This CDR3 comprises 17 residues. V gave up 5 bases and J gave up 1 base; unmatched junction bases: 11. The germline CDR1 and CDR2 sequences are MDHEN and SYDVKM. The CDR3 loop reads CASSSPRDRVANTEAFF. CDR3 coding DNA: TGTGCCAGCAGTAGTCCAAGGGACAGGGTGGCGAACACTGAAGCTTTCTTT.

This clonotype was observed many times. V usage is TRBV2 and J usage is TRBJ1-2; D may be TRBD1 (5 bases). CDR1 is SNHLY and CDR2 is FYNNEI in the germline V gene. V lost 0 bases to trimming and J lost 3 bases, with 11 bases between them. The CDR3 consists of 15 residues. The CDR3 region is CASSEATEYYYGYTF. CDR3 sequence (DNA): TGTGCCAGCAGTGAAGCGACAGAATACTACTATGGCTACACCTTC.

The V gene is TRBV6-5, the J gene TRBJ2-3; possible D gene TRBD1, 7 bases. V was trimmed by 4 bases and J by 9 bases, leaving 11 bases between them. CDR1 and CDR2 (germline): MNHEY, SVGAGI. The length of the CDR3 is 12 residues. The CDR3 DNA reads as TGTGCCAGCAGTTCCCCAGGGGGGACGCAGTATTTT. Residues: CASSSPGGTQYF.

The rearrangement links TRBV20-1 to TRBJ2-3; TRBD2 aligns across 15 bases. Germline V gene sequence: CDR1 DFQATT, CDR2 SNEGSKA (reference sequence). With 6 bases clipped from V and 4 bases from J, the junction kept 2 bases outside the gene matches. The CDR3 loop spans 14 amino acids. For the CDR3, the DNA is TGCAGTGCGAGGACTAGCGGGGGGGCAGATACGCAGTATTTT. Its protein is CSARTSGGADTQYF.

For this clonotype: This may arise from a read error, as a much more abundant clone is one base away. The rearrangement joins TRBV11-2 to TRBJ1-4; D may be TRBD1 (6 bases). V was cut by 4 bases and J by 5 bases, with 14 bases left in between. The CDR3 is 15 amino acids. Germline V gene lookup returns CDR1 SGHAT and CDR2 FQNNGV. CDR3 DNA: TGTGCCAGCAGCTCAGCTGGGACATTAAATGAAAAACTGTTTTTT. Protein product: CASSSAGTLNEKLFF.

The chain uses TRBV28 and TRBJ2-3; a possible D gene is TRBD2 (5 bases). This CDR3 is 16 amino acids long. The V gene lost 4 bases and the J gene lost 2 bases, with 16 bases spanning the gap. Germline assignment: CDR1 MDHEN and CDR2 SYDVKM. The CDR3 here is CASSSEMDLITDTQYF. The CDR3, as DNA: TGTGCCAGCAGTTCCGAAATGGACTTAATCACAGATACGCAGTATTTT.

The rearrangement uses TRBV4-1 and TRBJ2-7; D perhaps matches TRBD2 (5 bases). The CDR3 covers 15 residues. The V end lost 1 base, the J end lost 5 bases, and 15 bases lay between the germline ends. The V gene's germline CDR1 is MGHRA and CDR2 YSYEKL. The CDR3 DNA follows: TGCGCCAGCAGCCAAGGAAGGGAGATTCAGCACGAGCAGTACTTC. Protein sequence: CASSQGREIQHEQYF.

This clonotype was seen at least ten times. This chain uses TRBV3-1 with TRBJ1-1; D unresolved. CDR1 is LGHDT and CDR2 is YNNKEL in the germline V gene (reference sequence). Trimming removed 0 bases from V and 5 bases from J, with 10 bases in between. This CDR3 comprises 14 residues. CDR3 loop: CASSQDGPGTEAFF. In nucleotides, the CDR3 is TGTGCCAGCAGCCAAGATGGACCTGGGACTGAAGCTTTCTTT.

In this sample, this clonotype turned up a few times. V and J are TRBV7-9 and TRBJ2-1; 11 nucleotides match TRBD2. The trim removed 4 bases at V and 7 bases at J, leaving 9 bases unmatched. CDR1 SEHNR and CDR2 FQNEAQ come from the germline V gene (reference sequence). The CDR3 loop spans 16 amino acids. CDR3 coding DNA: TGTGCCAGCAGCTCCCTTAGCGGGAGGGAAGGTAATGAGCAGTTCTTC. It specifies CASSSLSGREGNEQFF.

V gene TRBV20-1 combines with J gene TRBJ2-7, with D unclear. This CDR3 region has 16 residues. CDR1 DFQATT and CDR2 SNEGSKA come from the germline V gene (reference sequence). With 1 base removed from V and 0 bases from J, the gap between germline ends came to 16 bases. This CDR3 reads CSARVFRQSPSYEQYF. The DNA for the CDR3 is TGCAGTGCTAGAGTCTTTCGGCAGTCCCCCTCCTACGAGCAGTACTTC.

This clonotype was observed many times. The CDR3 region has the DNA TGCAGTGCCAGCGGGGAATTCTACAATGAGCAGTTCTTC. This gives the protein CSASGEFYNEQFF. This chain uses TRBV20-1 with TRBJ2-1, with 7 nucleotides matching TRBD2. With V trimmed by 6 bases and J by 3 bases, 5 bases remained unmatched. Per the germline V gene, CDR1 is DFQATT and CDR2 is SNEGSKA (reference sequence). The CDR3 consists of 13 residues.

There are many counts of this clonotype. This chain links TRBV28 with TRBJ1-2, with D hard to call. CDR1 is MDHEN, CDR2 SYDVKM, per germline. V lost 3 bases, J lost 4 bases, and 6 bases lay in between. This CDR3 comprises 12 residues. The CDR3: CASSFSGYGYTF. Here the CDR3 DNA reads TGTGCCAGCAGTTTTTCTGGCTATGGCTACACCTTC.

The CDR3 sequence: CASSLTPGLAGEQETQYF. For the CDR3, the DNA is TGTGCCAGCAGCTTAACACCGGGACTAGCGGGAGAACAAGAGACCCAGTACTTC. The chain carries TRBV7-8 and TRBJ2-5, with 14 bases fitting TRBD2. The germline gives CDR1 SGHVS, CDR2 FQNEAQ. The CDR3 is 18 amino acids. Trimming at V came to 2 bases and at J to 2 bases, leaving 7 bases not matched to a gene.

Ten or more counts support this clonotype. This chain uses TRBV28 with TRBJ2-3; 8 nucleotides match TRBD1. This CDR3 is built from 15 residues. J lost 2 bases, V lost 5 bases, and 6 bases had no gene match. CDR1 is MDHEN and CDR2 is SYDVKM in the germline V gene. CDR3: CASSLMTGDTDTQYF. The CDR3 nucleotides read TGTGCCAGCAGTCTCATGACAGGGGACACAGATACGCAGTATTTT. The full variable domain, in which reference TRBV28 and TRBJ2-3 provide the parts outside the CDR3, is DVKVTQSSRYLVKRTGEKVFLECVQDMDHENMFWYRQDPGLGLRLIYFSYDVKMKEKGDIPEGYSVSREKKERFSLILESASTNQTSMYLCASSLMTGDTDTQYFGPGTRLTVL.